These 32 T cell receptor beta chains share one sample of origin, sequenced in a study of T cell responses to AZD1222 COVID-19 vaccine. Clones were sequenced by immunoSEQ multiplex PCR, and TCRdb holds only the in-frame ones, with some missing. Altogether around 94,000 clones are present, about 85% being singletons, with the ten largest covering 4.5% to 5%. This sample comprised peripheral blood, obtained 28 days after the second AZD1222 dose. The receptors stem from an adult who received the AZD1222 COVID-19 vaccine.

This clone appeared a few times. The chain uses TRBV18 and TRBJ2-7, with D possibly being TRBD1 (5 bases). From germline, CDR1 is KGHSH and CDR2 LQKENI. The CDR3 runs 17 residues. Trimming removed 3 bases at V and 2 bases at J, with 20 bases between. The CDR3 sequence is CASSPVGPPTPTYEQYF. In DNA form, the CDR3 reads TGTGCCAGCTCACCGGTGGGGCCTCCCACACCGACCTACGAGCAGTACTTC.

The chain couples TRBV9 to TRBJ1-4; a possible D gene is TRBD1 (5 bases). Germline assignment: CDR1 SGDLS and CDR2 YYNGEE. This CDR3 has 15 residues. Trimming took off 0 bases at V and 5 bases at J, with 11 bases between the two ends. The CDR3, as DNA: TGTGCCAGCAGCGTAGTTGGGGGGAGGAATGAAAAACTGTTTTTT. Translating it yields CASSVVGGRNEKLFF.

The chain combines TRBV27 with TRBJ2-3, with 9 bases fitting TRBD2. The CDR3 spans 13 residues. Germline V gene sequence: CDR1 MNHEY, CDR2 SMNVEV (reference sequence). Trimming at V came to 10 bases and at J to 0 bases, leaving 2 bases not matched to a gene. The CDR3 nucleotides are TGTGCCACCCTAGCGGGGAGCACAGATACGCAGTATTTT. Its translation is CATLAGSTDTQYF.

The V call is TRBV6-2 or TRBV6-3, the J call TRBJ1-6, with D unresolved. Germline V gene data show CDR1 as MNHEY and CDR2 as SVGEGT. Trimming stripped 5 bases from V and 5 bases from J, with 22 bases between. The CDR3 is made up of 18 amino acids. The CDR3 loop is CASSHGPEELWDNSPLHF. The CDR3 DNA is TGTGCCAGCAGTCACGGGCCGGAGGAATTGTGGGATAATTCACCCCTCCACTTT.

The chain couples TRBV5-4 to TRBJ2-7; the match to TRBD1 covers 7 bases. Germline V CDR1 and CDR2: SGHNT, YYREEE (reference sequence). The CDR3 extends over 16 amino acids. V shed 5 bases and J 0 bases; nucleotides not matched to a gene: 11. This chain's CDR3 is CASRPWGQMSSYEQYF. For the CDR3, the DNA is TGTGCCAGCAGACCTTGGGGACAGATGAGCTCCTACGAGCAGTACTTC.

The chain links TRBV7-9 to TRBJ2-1, with 8 nucleotides matching TRBD1. The CDR3 extends over 14 amino acids. Germline V gene lookup returns CDR1 SEHNR and CDR2 FQNEAQ (reference sequence). V trimming: 1 base; J trimming: 9 bases; junction bases outside the gene matches: 5. CDR3 sequence reads: CASSLVRTGSEQFF. In DNA, the CDR3 is TGTGCCAGCAGCTTAGTTCGGACAGGGAGTGAGCAGTTCTTC.

The chain uses TRBV9 and TRBJ1-1, with 8 bases aligning to TRBD1. Germline CDR1 reads SGDLS; CDR2 reads YYNGEE. The CDR3 loop spans 15 amino acids. V gave up 4 bases and J gave up 1 base; unmatched junction bases: 6. The CDR3 is CASSPRQGTNTEAFF. CDR3 nucleotides: TGTGCCAGCAGCCCCCGACAGGGGACGAACACTGAAGCTTTCTTT.

The chain carries TRBV3-1 (or the pseudogene TRBV3-2) and TRBJ2-1; 9 positions match TRBD2. With 7 bases clipped from V and 2 bases from J, the junction kept 6 bases outside the gene matches. The CDR3 spans 15 residues. Germline lookup yields CDR1 LGHDT and CDR2 YNNKEL (reference sequence). CDR3 DNA sequence: TGTGCCAGCACCTCTGGCGGGGGGGCCTACAATGAGCAGTTCTTC. Translated, it gives CASTSGGGAYNEQFF.

The rearrangement joins TRBV5-1 to TRBJ2-1; 10 bases align to TRBD2. Germline CDR1 SGHRS, CDR2 YFSETQ. The CDR3 totals 18 residues. The V and J ends lost 4 bases and 0 bases, in that order; junction bases with no gene match: 10. The CDR3 loop is CASSAFSGGISSYNEQFF. CDR3 nucleotide sequence: TGCGCCAGCAGCGCGTTTAGCGGGGGGATAAGCTCCTACAATGAGCAGTTCTTC.

V usage is TRBV12-5 and J usage is TRBJ1-5; D is ambiguous. Trimming shortened V by 2 bases and J by 7 bases, and 9 bases separated the two germline ends. CDR1 is LGHNT and CDR2 is FRNRAP in the germline V gene. The CDR3 spans 13 residues. CDR3: CASGLSHGQPQHF. For the CDR3, the DNA is TGTGCTAGTGGTTTGTCCCATGGGCAGCCCCAGCATTTT.

V gene TRBV5-1 combines with J gene TRBJ2-5; perhaps D is TRBD1 or TRBD2 (5 bases each). Germline loops: CDR1 SGHRS, CDR2 YFSETQ. V was cut by 1 base and J by 5 bases, with 15 bases left in between. CDR3 length: 15 amino acids. The CDR3 region is CASSLTGSRGETQYF. Here the CDR3 DNA reads TGCGCCAGCAGCTTGACAGGATCCCGAGGGGAGACCCAGTACTTC. The full variable domain, rest sourced from reference TRBV5-1 and TRBJ2-5, is KAGVTQTPRYLIKTRGQQVTLSCSPISGHRSVSWYQQTPGQGLQFLFEYFSETQRNKGNFPGRFSGRQFSNSRSEMNVSTLELGDSALYLCASSLTGSRGETQYFGPGTRLLVL.

This rearrangement joins TRBV5-4 to TRBJ2-7, with a possible D match to TRBD1 (6 bases). Deletions cut 0 bases from V and 6 bases from J, with 16 bases between. Per the germline V gene, CDR1 is SGHNT and CDR2 is YYREEE (reference sequence). There are 15 residues in the CDR3. CDR3 protein: CASSLGARGESEQYF. The CDR3 bases are TGTGCCAGCAGCTTGGGGGCCAGGGGAGAATCCGAGCAGTACTTC. Full variable domain (missing parts from reference TRBV5-4 and TRBJ2-7): ETGVTQSPTHLIKTRGQQVTLRCSSQSGHNTVSWYQQALGQGPQFIFQYYREEENGRGNFPPRFSGLQFPNYSSELNVNALELDDSALYLCASSLGARGESEQYFGPGTRLTVT.

The CDR3 DNA reads TGCGCCAGCAGCCGACAGGGAATGAACACTGAAGCTTTCTTT. This encodes CASSRQGMNTEAFF. The chain has TRBV5-1 and TRBJ1-1, with 7 bases matching TRBD1. The germline V gene has CDR1 SGHRS and CDR2 YFSETQ. With 4 bases clipped from V and 0 bases from J, the junction kept 3 bases outside the gene matches. CDR3 length equals 14 residues.

In this sample, this clone turned up once. The chain has TRBV29-1 and TRBJ1-2; maybe TRBD1 (5 bases). CDR3 length: 12 amino acids. The germline V gene encodes CDR1 SQVTM and CDR2 ANQGSEA. Trimming took 1 base from V and 10 from J, leaving 13 bases between them. The chain's CDR3 is CSVEAGPSYYTF. The CDR3 nucleotides read TGCAGCGTTGAAGCGGGGCCTTCCTACTACACCTTC.

V is TRBV15 and J is TRBJ2-5; 10 positions agree with TRBD1. The germline gives CDR1 LNHNV, CDR2 YYDKDF (reference sequence). V trimming: 5 bases; J trimming: 3 bases; junction bases outside the gene matches: 6. This CDR3 contains 15 residues. The CDR3 DNA follows: TGTGCCACCAGCGGACGGACAGGGGGTAAAGAGACCCAGTACTTC. Its translation is CATSGRTGGKETQYF.

CDR3 nucleotides: TGTGCCACCAGTGACCCGGGACAGGGTGGCTACACCTTC. It is translated as CATSDPGQGGYTF. The J gene is TRBJ1-2, the V gene TRBV24-1, with 9 bases lining up with TRBD1. V trimming: 4 bases; J trimming: 7 bases; junction bases outside the gene matches: 3. Germline loops: CDR1 KGHDR, CDR2 SFDVKD. The CDR3 has 13 residues.

This sequence joins TRBV6-6 and TRBJ2-2; D remains unclear. CDR1 MNHNY and CDR2 SVGAGI come from the germline V gene (reference sequence). Trimming cost V 6 bases and J 8 bases, with 10 bases left between them. The CDR3 covers 12 residues. CDR3 region: CASSHRGGELFF. As DNA, the CDR3 is TGTGCCAGCAGCCATAGAGGTGGGGAGCTGTTTTTT.

CDR3 in DNA: TGCAGTGCTAGTATGGGTTCGGGGGGCTACACCTTC. Protein: CSASMGSGGYTF. The rearrangement joins TRBV20-1 to TRBJ1-2; no definite D call. This CDR3 spans 12 amino acids. CDR1 and CDR2 (germline): DFQATT, SNEGSKA (reference sequence). The ends were cut back, 3 bases at V and 8 bases at J, with 13 bases in the middle.

This chain connects TRBV7-2 to TRBJ2-7; the match to TRBD2 covers 11 bases. Germline CDR1 is SGHTA and CDR2 is FQGNSA. CDR3 length: 13 amino acids. Trimming cost V 6 bases and J 9 bases; bases outside gene matches: 7. The CDR3 is CASSSTSGARQYF. DNA for the CDR3: TGTGCCAGCAGTTCGACTAGCGGGGCCCGGCAGTACTTC.

The chain has TRBV5-1 and TRBJ1-2; D is unclear. The V end lost 0 bases, the J end lost 7 bases, and 19 bases lay between the germline ends. Germline CDR1 SGHRS, CDR2 YFSETQ. This CDR3 spans 16 amino acids. This CDR3 is CASSLGVRADPRGYTF. The CDR3 region has the DNA TGCGCCAGCAGCTTGGGAGTTAGAGCCGACCCGCGTGGCTACACCTTC.

The CDR3: CASSAPGQGASTDTQYF. As DNA, the CDR3 is TGTGCCAGCAGCGCCCCGGGACAGGGGGCGAGCACAGATACGCAGTATTTT. The genes are TRBV9 and TRBJ2-3, with 12 nucleotides matching TRBD1. V was pared by 3 bases and J by 0 bases, with 5 bases of the junction left unmatched. Germline V gives CDR1 SGDLS, CDR2 YYNGEE. This CDR3 has 17 residues.

V gene TRBV3-1 (or the pseudogene TRBV3-2) combines with J gene TRBJ2-7, with D possibly TRBD1 on 6 matching bases. This CDR3 comprises 17 residues. Germline CDR1 is LGHDT and CDR2 is YNNKEL (reference sequence). Trimming cost V 0 bases and J 3 bases, with 18 bases left between them. In DNA, the CDR3 is TGTGCCAGCAGCCAAGATAACCCGTGGGGGCTAGGCTACGAGCAGTACTTC. It specifies CASSQDNPWGLGYEQYF.

The gene calls are TRBV7-9 and TRBJ1-1; D is perhaps TRBD1 (5 bases). This CDR3 is 15 amino acids long. V was cut by 6 bases and J by 1 base, with 15 bases left in between. Germline CDR1 SEHNR, CDR2 FQNEAQ (reference sequence). CDR3 protein: CASRPRDLANTEAFF. For the CDR3, the DNA is TGTGCCAGCAGACCCAGGGATTTAGCGAACACTGAAGCTTTCTTT.

The V call is TRBV9, the J call TRBJ1-5; D is unresolved. The CDR3 length is 13 residues. Germline V lookup: CDR1 SGDLS, CDR2 YYNGEE. The V end was cut by 3 bases, the J end by 1 base, with 5 bases between. CDR3 sequence (DNA): TGTGCCAGCAGCGGAGGGAGCAATCAGCCCCAGCATTTT. This translates into CASSGGSNQPQHF.

V is TRBV20-1 and J is TRBJ1-5, with unresolved D. CDR1 DFQATT and CDR2 SNEGSKA come from the germline V gene (reference sequence). The V end was cut by 6 bases, the J end by 4 bases, with 7 bases between. CDR3 length: 11 residues. The CDR3 protein is CSAQSNQPQHF. The CDR3 DNA follows: TGCAGTGCCCAGAGTAATCAGCCCCAGCATTTT.

The rearrangement links TRBV7-3 to TRBJ2-7, with D possibly being TRBD1 or TRBD2 (5 bases each). The CDR3 extends over 13 amino acids. V was pared by 5 bases and J by 7 bases, with 15 bases between. Germline CDR1 is SGHTA and CDR2 is FQGTGA. The CDR3 spells CASSTFTRGEQYF. The CDR3, as DNA: TGTGCCAGCAGCACCTTCACTAGGGGTGAGCAGTACTTC.

The V gene is TRBV27, the J gene TRBJ1-2; D is unresolved. Trimming cost V 6 bases and J 4 bases, with 18 bases left between them. CDR1 MNHEY and CDR2 SMNVEV come from the germline V gene (reference sequence). The CDR3 totals 15 residues. The CDR3 loop is CASRLVGGSPYGYTF. CDR3 nucleotide sequence: TGTGCCAGCAGATTAGTAGGCGGCAGTCCCTATGGCTACACCTTC.

J is TRBJ2-7 and V is TRBV5-4; TRBD2 matches 8 bases. J was trimmed by 5 bases and V by 2 bases; bases with no gene match: 9. The CDR3 is made up of 15 amino acids. Germline CDR1 and CDR2: SGHNT and YYREEE (reference sequence). The CDR3 DNA reads as TGTGCCAGCAGCTTACCGGGACTAGGTACCCACGAGCAGTACTTC. The encoded protein is CASSLPGLGTHEQYF.

The chain couples TRBV10-1 to TRBJ2-7; D remains unclear. This CDR3 region has 15 residues. Trimming took off 7 bases at V and 0 bases at J, with 16 bases between the two ends. Germline V CDR1 and CDR2: WNHNN, SYGVQD (reference sequence). CDR3 sequence (DNA): TGCGCCAGCACCTGGACGGAGACTTACTCCTACGAGCAGTACTTC. This sequence encodes CASTWTETYSYEQYF.

The chain recombines TRBV28 with TRBJ2-5; TRBD1 matches at 7 bases. Germline CDR1 MDHEN, CDR2 SYDVKM. This CDR3 comprises 14 residues. Losses at the gene ends were 5 bases for V and 1 base for J; bases not matched to a gene: 4. The CDR3 protein is CASSRDRVQETQYF. The CDR3 coding sequence is TGTGCCAGCAGTCGCGACAGGGTCCAAGAGACCCAGTACTTC.

The chain couples TRBV2 to TRBJ2-7, with a weak D call TRBD1 (6 bases). Germline V gene data show CDR1 as SNHLY and CDR2 as FYNNEI. Trimming took 7 bases from V and 2 from J, leaving 18 bases between them. The CDR3 length is 15 residues. CDR3 in amino acids: CASNEQGRVPYEQYF. For the CDR3, the DNA is TGTGCCAGCAACGAACAGGGACGGGTTCCCTACGAGCAGTACTTC.

The chain couples TRBV3-1 (or the pseudogene TRBV3-2) to TRBJ2-3; 10 nucleotides match TRBD2. CDR1 and CDR2 (germline): LGHDT, YNNKEL (reference sequence). V shed 0 bases and J 2 bases; nucleotides not matched to a gene: 8. The CDR3 runs to 18 residues. This chain's CDR3 is CASSQDRASGGVTDTQYF. As DNA, the CDR3 is TGTGCCAGCAGCCAAGATAGGGCTAGCGGGGGCGTCACAGATACGCAGTATTTT.